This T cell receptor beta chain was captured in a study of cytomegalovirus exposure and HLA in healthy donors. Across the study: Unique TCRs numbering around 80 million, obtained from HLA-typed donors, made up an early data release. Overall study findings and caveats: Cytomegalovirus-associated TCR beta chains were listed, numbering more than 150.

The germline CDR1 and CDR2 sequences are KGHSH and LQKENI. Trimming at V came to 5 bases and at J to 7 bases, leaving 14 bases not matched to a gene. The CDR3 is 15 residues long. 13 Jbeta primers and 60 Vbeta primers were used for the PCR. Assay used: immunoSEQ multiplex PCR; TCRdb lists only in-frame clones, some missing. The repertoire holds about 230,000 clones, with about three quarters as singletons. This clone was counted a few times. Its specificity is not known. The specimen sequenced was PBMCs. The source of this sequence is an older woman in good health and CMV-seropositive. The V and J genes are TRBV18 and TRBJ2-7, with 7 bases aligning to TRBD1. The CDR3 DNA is TGTGCCAGCTCAGTATATCGGGACAGCATTTGGGAGCAGTACTTC. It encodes CASSVYRDSIWEQYF.